One and the same sample provided the 5 T cell receptor beta chains below, sequenced in a study of blood T cell repertoires in COVID-19. The method was immunoSEQ multiplex PCR; TCRdb's version includes in-frame clones alone and lacks a portion of them. Among roughly 100,000 clones, over 65% were seen once, and the ten largest hold approximately 12%. The sequenced material came from peripheral blood. The receptors shown here come from a human donor in a cohort sampled during active COVID-19.

The chain uses TRBV7-9 and TRBJ1-2, with TRBD1 matching over 8 bases. There are 13 residues in the CDR3. The V segment lost 1 base and the J segment 8 bases; nucleotides outside the gene matches: 3. Germline V gene sequence: CDR1 SEHNR, CDR2 FQNEAQ (reference sequence). The CDR3 DNA follows: TGTGCCAGCAGCTTAGGAGGACAGGGCGGCTACACCTTC. Translation: CASSLGGQGGYTF.

The rearrangement links TRBV10-3 to TRBJ1-3; 7 positions agree with TRBD1. The CDR3 contains 15 residues. Germline-derived CDR1 and CDR2 are ENHRY and SYGVKD. J gave up 2 bases and V 10 bases, and 11 bases lay outside the gene matches. CDR3 protein: CATHPADRAGNTIYF. CDR3 DNA: TGTGCCACTCACCCGGCTGACAGGGCTGGAAACACCATATATTTT.

This clone was seen repeatedly, ten times or more. The genes are TRBV7-8 and TRBJ1-2; tentative D call: TRBD1 (6 bases). The CDR3 is made up of 15 amino acids. Germline lookup yields CDR1 SGHVS and CDR2 FQNEAQ. Trimming stripped 4 bases from V and 3 bases from J, with 15 bases between. The CDR3, as DNA: TGTGCCAGCAGCTCACCCGAACAGGGAGACTATGGCTACACCTTC. Protein: CASSSPEQGDYGYTF. Combining the CDR3 with reference TRBV7-8 and TRBJ1-2 gives the whole variable domain GAGVSQSPRYKVAKRGQDVALRCDPISGHVSLFWYQQALGQGPEFLTYFQNEAQLDKSGLPSDRFFAERPEGSVSTLKIQRTQQEDSAVYLCASSSPEQGDYGYTFGSGTRLTVV.

CDR3 residues: CASSQSYSHEQYF. The CDR3 DNA is TGTGCCAGCAGCCAATCCTATTCCCACGAGCAGTACTTC. J is TRBJ2-7 and V is TRBV4-2; D unresolved. CDR1 and CDR2 from the germline V gene are LGHNA and YNFKEQ. The CDR3 spans 13 residues. V lost 2 bases to trimming and J lost 5 bases, with 10 bases between them.

The V call is TRBV7-3, the J call TRBJ2-7, with D possibly TRBD2 on 5 matching bases. V lost 0 bases and J lost 0, with 9 bases in between. Germline CDR1 reads SGHTA; CDR2 reads FQGTGA. This CDR3 spans 15 amino acids. The CDR3 loop reads CASSLTWTSSYEQYF. DNA of the CDR3: TGTGCCAGCAGCTTAACCTGGACTTCCTCCTACGAGCAGTACTTC. The whole variable domain, filled in from reference TRBV7-3 and TRBJ2-7, reads GAGVSQTPSNKVTEKGKYVELRCDPISGHTALYWYRQSLGQGPEFLIYFQGTGAADDSGLPNDRFFAVRPEGSVSTLKIQRTERGDSAVYLCASSLTWTSSYEQYFGPGTRLTVT.